This T cell receptor beta chain derives from a study of T cells after yellow fever vaccination. This CDR3 spans 17 amino acids. Germline V gives CDR1 MNHEY, CDR2 SMNVEV (reference sequence). V dropped 10 bases and J dropped 7; count of bases not matched to a gene: 22. This clonotype came up many times. Its target is unknown. General study findings and limits: The secondary response was weaker, and its peak arrived faster, on day 5 versus 15.

For TCR, cDNA came from 5'RACE template switching, which added a universal primer site and UMIs. TCRdb ran MiXCR on the 5' RACE reads and lists one entry per CDR3 protein. The sample lists nearly 30,000 distinct CDR3 sequences, about 5% seen once, with just over 40% in the top ten. The chain uses TRBV27 and TRBJ2-7, with 10 positions matching TRBD2. This clonotype originated in a man in his thirties or forties who received the YFV17D yellow fever vaccine. The sequencing here drew on CD8+ T cells sorted from PBMCs, taken 10 days after the yellow fever booster vaccination. This CDR3 reads CAISKSPGLASGGEQYF. CDR3 DNA sequence: TGTGCCATCTCCAAAAGTCCGGGACTAGCGAGCGGTGGGGAGCAGTACTTC.